These 26 T cell receptor beta chains share one sample of origin, sequenced in a study of T-cell reconstitution after alpha-beta-depleted transplantation in children. The TCRbeta library incorporated unique molecular identifiers. TCRdb independently ran MiXCR on the PCR reads; one entry per CDR3 protein. The table includes around 190,000 distinct CDR3 sequences, 6.6% detected once. The sample was PBMCs, taken before TCRalphabeta/CD19-depleted stem cell transplant. The receptors were gathered from a boy between 2 and 15 years old with acute lymphoblastic leukemia, due to receive a stem cell transplant.

This clonotype appeared many times. The V and J genes are TRBV2 and TRBJ2-7; 9 bases are a match to TRBD1. The length of the CDR3 is 14 residues. Trimming removed 4 bases from V and 3 bases from J; junction bases left unmatched: 4. Per the germline V gene, CDR1 is SNHLY and CDR2 is FYNNEI. The CDR3 protein is CASSAGTGLYEQYF. In nucleotides, the CDR3 is TGTGCCAGCAGTGCAGGGACAGGGCTCTACGAGCAGTACTTC.

This clonotype was seen a handful of times. The genes are TRBV5-1 and TRBJ2-5; the D gene is possibly TRBD2 (6 bases). Germline V CDR1 and CDR2: SGHRS, YFSETQ. Trimming left V 3 bases short and J 7 bases short, with 19 bases between. This CDR3 has 15 amino acids. The CDR3: CASSSIASQEGTQYF. CDR3 DNA: TGCGCCAGCAGCTCCATCGCCTCACAGGAGGGGACCCAGTACTTC.

This clonotype was counted ten times or more. J is TRBJ2-5 and V is TRBV29-1, with 9 bases aligning to TRBD2. Germline V gene sequence: CDR1 SQVTM, CDR2 ANQGSEA. CDR3 length: 13 residues. The V gene end was trimmed by 3 bases and the J gene end by 5 bases; junction bases not matched to a gene: 4. CDR3 region: CSVDGLARETQYF. The CDR3 DNA sequence: TGCAGCGTTGATGGACTAGCGAGGGAGACCCAGTACTTC.

This clonotype was picked up many times. CDR3 sequence reads: CASSPTGPYNEQFF. CDR3 DNA: TGCGCCAGCAGCCCGACAGGCCCCTACAATGAGCAGTTCTTC. V usage is TRBV4-3 and J usage is TRBJ2-1, with D perhaps TRBD1 (6 bases). CDR3 size: 14 residues. V was clipped by 4 bases and J by 2 bases, with 9 bases between them. Germline CDR1 and CDR2: LGHNA and YSLEER.

As regards this clonotype: Possible read error: a much larger clone is one base away. V and J are TRBV6-5 and TRBJ2-3; 8 nucleotides line up with TRBD1. V shed 1 base and J 2 bases; nucleotides not matched to a gene: 8. From germline, CDR1 is MNHEY and CDR2 SVGAGI. The CDR3 has 17 amino acids. The CDR3: CASSYWQGALDTDTQYF. As DNA, the CDR3 is TGTGCCAGCAGTTACTGGCAGGGGGCCCTCGACACAGATACGCAGTATTTT.

This clonotype was counted only a few times. The chain joins TRBV4-3 to TRBJ2-3, with TRBD2 identical over 8 bases. Germline CDR1 and CDR2: LGHNA and YSLEER. This CDR3 has 17 amino acids. V was clipped by 0 bases and J by 1 base; unmatched bases: 6. CDR3 in DNA: TGCGCCAGCAGCCAAGACCCAGCGGGGGACGGCACAGATACGCAGTATTTT. Translating it yields CASSQDPAGDGTDTQYF.

This clonotype showed up just a few times. This rearrangement joins TRBV6-2 or TRBV6-3 to TRBJ2-7; tentative D call: TRBD2 (6 bases). V was trimmed by 4 bases and J by 7 bases, leaving 20 bases between them. This CDR3 has 15 residues. From germline, CDR1 is MNHEY and CDR2 SVGEGT. The CDR3 nucleotides are TGTGCCAGCAGTTCGGGTAGGACCCCTCGGGAGGAGCAGTACTTC. Protein sequence: CASSSGRTPREEQYF.

About this clonotype: One junction end disagrees with the germline gene, perhaps due to a read error. This chain links TRBV5-1 with TRBJ2-1; 9 bases map to TRBD2. Germline CDR1 reads SGHRS; CDR2 reads YFSETQ. This CDR3 spans 17 amino acids. The CDR3 protein is CAGSLDPAGGLYNEQFF. The CDR3 DNA sequence: TGCGCCGGCAGCTTGGATCCAGCGGGGGGCCTCTACAATGAGCAGTTCTTC.

This clonotype was picked up many times. The rearrangement uses TRBV5-1 and TRBJ2-4, with a weak D call TRBD1 (5 bases). CDR1 and CDR2 (germline): SGHRS, YFSETQ. Trimming took 4 bases from V and 0 from J, leaving 11 bases between them. The CDR3 consists of 15 residues. The CDR3 is CASSPDSLAKNIQYF. Here the CDR3 DNA reads TGCGCCAGCAGCCCCGACAGTTTAGCCAAAAACATTCAGTACTTC.

In DNA, the CDR3 is TGTGCCAGCAGTTCCCAGTATCCGGGACTAGGGGACACCGGGGAGCTGTTTTTT. Translating gives CASSSQYPGLGDTGELFF. This rearrangement joins TRBV6-5 to TRBJ2-2, with 8 positions matching TRBD2. This CDR3 comprises 18 residues. J lost 3 bases, V lost 4 bases, and 13 bases had no gene match. The germline gives CDR1 MNHEY, CDR2 SVGAGI.

This clonotype has a count of ten or more. The chain carries TRBV24-1 and TRBJ2-3; the match to TRBD2 covers 8 bases. V lost 6 bases, J lost 8 bases, and 6 bases stayed unmatched. This CDR3 comprises 13 residues. CDR1 and CDR2 (germline): KGHDR, SFDVKD. The CDR3 here is CATSSGAGGTQYF. In DNA form, the CDR3 reads TGTGCCACCAGTAGCGGGGCGGGGGGTACGCAGTATTTT.

This clonotype came up many times. The chain links TRBV5-1 to TRBJ1-5; D gene ambiguous. Germline CDR1 and CDR2: SGHRS and YFSETQ. Trimming pared 2 bases from V and 8 bases from J, leaving 11 bases between. The CDR3 consists of 13 residues. Here the CDR3 reads CASSFDPNKPQHF. The CDR3 DNA follows: TGCGCCAGCAGCTTTGATCCAAATAAGCCCCAGCATTTT.

This clonotype was observed many times. The V gene is TRBV5-6, the J gene TRBJ1-1, with TRBD1 identical over 9 bases. The CDR3 is 15 residues long. J gave up 0 bases and V 7 bases, and 7 bases lay outside the gene matches. From germline, CDR1 is SGHDT and CDR2 YYEEEE. CDR3 protein: CASAPGQGMNTEAFF. The DNA for the CDR3 is TGTGCCAGCGCGCCGGGACAGGGTATGAACACTGAAGCTTTCTTT.

This clonotype was seen many times. The chain employs TRBV5-1 and TRBJ1-2; no definite D call. Germline V CDR1 and CDR2: SGHRS, YFSETQ. The CDR3 covers 13 residues. The V end was cut by 7 bases, the J end by 3 bases, with 13 bases between. The CDR3 nucleotides read TGCGCCAGCCGAGAGAGGGAGGACTATGGCTACACCTTC. Its protein is CASREREDYGYTF.

This clonotype was seen a handful of times. V and J are TRBV4-3 and TRBJ1-1; D is undetermined. Germline-derived CDR1 and CDR2 are LGHNA and YSLEER. CDR3 length: 15 amino acids. V shed 0 bases and J shed 5 bases, with 13 bases lying between them. The CDR3 coding sequence is TGCGCCAGCAGCCAAGATCCCGGGGTTTCTACTGAAGCTTTCTTT. It specifies CASSQDPGVSTEAFF.

This clonotype showed up just a few times. The chain carries TRBV29-1 and TRBJ1-4; D uncertain. The CDR3 covers 12 residues. Trimming pared 7 bases from V and 7 bases from J, leaving 13 bases between. Germline V gene data show CDR1 as SQVTM and CDR2 as ANQGSEA. CDR3 coding DNA: TGCAGCGCCACGGCTCTAACTGAAAAACTGTTTTTT. This gives the protein CSATALTEKLFF.

This clonotype was seen repeatedly, ten times or more. The CDR3 DNA sequence: TGTGCCATCAGTGAGACGTTGGTGGAGACCCAGTACTTC. It codes for CAISETLVETQYF. The chain recombines TRBV10-3 with TRBJ2-5; D remains ambiguous. The CDR3 totals 13 residues. The V end lost 2 bases, the J end lost 5 bases, and 9 bases lay between the germline ends. The germline gives CDR1 ENHRY, CDR2 SYGVKD.

This clonotype showed up many times. One end of the junction fails to match germline, which may point to a read error. The chain recombines TRBV29-1 with TRBJ2-3, with 7 bases matching TRBD2. There are 15 residues in the CDR3. Looked up from germline, CDR1 is SQVTM and CDR2 is ANQGSEA. The CDR3 coding sequence is TGCAGCGTTGAGGGGTCGCGGGGGAGCACAGATAGGCAGTATTTT. Translation: CSVEGSRGSTDRQYF.

This clonotype was seen only a few times. This chain uses TRBV5-1 with TRBJ2-5; D is tentatively TRBD1 or TRBD2 (5 bases each). CDR3 length: 14 amino acids. CDR1 SGHRS and CDR2 YFSETQ come from the germline V gene. The germline V and J ends were trimmed by 3 bases and 1 base, with 10 bases remaining between them. CDR3 residues: CASSSRDLQETQYF. The CDR3 bases are TGCGCCAGCAGCTCAAGGGACCTCCAAGAGACCCAGTACTTC.

This clonotype came up many times. CDR3 sequence reads: CASSVAGGPTTLDTQYF. For the CDR3, the DNA is TGTGCCAGCAGCGTAGCGGGGGGGCCCACGACCTTAGATACGCAGTATTTT. The chain combines TRBV9 with TRBJ2-3, with 8 bases identical to TRBD2. The junction had 11 bases not matched to a gene; V was cut back by 0 bases and J by 5 bases. Per germline, CDR1 SGDLS and CDR2 YYNGEE. The CDR3 has 17 amino acids. The full variable domain, completed using reference TRBV9 and TRBJ2-3, is DSGVTQTPKHLITATGQRVTLRCSPRSGDLSVYWYQQSLDQGLQFLIQYYNGEERAKGNILERFSAQQFPDLHSELNLSSLELGDSALYFCASSVAGGPTTLDTQYFGPGTRLTVL.

The sample holds many counts of this clonotype. The chain combines TRBV29-1 with TRBJ1-2; 11 positions match TRBD1. The germline CDR1 and CDR2 sequences are SQVTM and ANQGSEA. With 0 bases clipped from V and 7 bases from J, the junction kept 7 bases outside the gene matches. This CDR3 contains 15 residues. The CDR3 DNA sequence: TGCAGCGTTGAAGAGCCGGGACAGGGGGTGGCTGGCTACACCTTC. Protein product: CSVEEPGQGVAGYTF.

This clonotype was counted many times. This chain joins TRBV5-1 and TRBJ2-5; D not certain. This CDR3 has 13 amino acids. CDR1 is SGHRS and CDR2 is YFSETQ in the germline V gene. V lost 1 base to trimming and J lost 3 bases, with 7 bases between them. The CDR3 spells CASSLIPEETQYF. CDR3 nucleotides: TGCGCCAGCAGCTTGATCCCCGAAGAGACCCAGTACTTC.

This clonotype was counted at least ten times. The chain links TRBV12-3 or TRBV12-4 to TRBJ1-2, with D possibly matching TRBD1 (5 bases). CDR3 length: 15 residues. Trimming removed 5 bases at V and 5 bases at J, with 18 bases between. Written as DNA, the CDR3 is TGTGCCAGCAGTACCCTCCTTGGGGGGTCTTATGGCTACACCTTC. Translation: CASSTLLGGSYGYTF.

This clonotype was observed a few times. The chain joins TRBV6-5 to TRBJ2-3; TRBD2 might be the D (5 bases). The germline V and J ends were trimmed by 2 bases and 1 base, with 7 bases remaining between them. This CDR3 spans 14 amino acids. Germline lookup yields CDR1 MNHEY and CDR2 SVGAGI. In DNA, the CDR3 is TGTGCCAGCAGTTACGACTACGGCACAGATACGCAGTATTTT. It codes for CASSYDYGTDTQYF.

There are many counts of this clonotype. The V gene is TRBV29-1, the J gene TRBJ2-3; possibly TRBD1 or TRBD2 for D (6 bases each). V lost 2 bases, J lost 2 bases, and 11 bases lay in between. This CDR3 comprises 14 residues. Germline CDR1 is SQVTM and CDR2 is ANQGSEA. Written as DNA, the CDR3 is TGCAGCGTTGAAAATCGGGGGCCCACAGATACGCAGTATTTT. Translating it yields CSVENRGPTDTQYF.

This clonotype was seen a few times. The chain recombines TRBV10-3 with TRBJ2-1; no firm D call. Trimming took 3 bases from V and 4 from J, leaving 13 bases between them. CDR3 length: 15 residues. CDR1 and CDR2 (germline): ENHRY, SYGVKD. Written as DNA, the CDR3 is TGTGCCATCAGTGATTCCAGAGACGATTACAATGAGCAGTTCTTC. This encodes CAISDSRDDYNEQFF.